Each of the 6 T cell receptor beta chains below was sequenced from the same sample in a study of cytomegalovirus exposure and HLA in healthy donors. With 60 Vbeta and 13 Jbeta primers, the PCR was carried out. Data came from immunoSEQ multiplex PCR; TCRdb stores just in-frame clones and leaves some out. Its listing shows approximately 120,000 clones. Sample: PBMCs. Receptor source: a young man in good health and CMV-seronegative.

This chain links TRBV18 with TRBJ2-3; D is perhaps TRBD2 (5 bases). Trimming shortened V by 1 base and J by 3 bases, and 8 bases separated the two germline ends. The germline V gene has CDR1 KGHSH and CDR2 LQKENI. This CDR3 is built from 14 residues. The CDR3 DNA reads TGTGCCAGCTCACCACGGTCGGGAACAGATACGCAGTATTTT. Translation gives CASSPRSGTDTQYF.

A remark on this clone: The same CDR3 also results from other DNA sequences found in this sample. The rearrangement links TRBV5-1 to TRBJ1-5; 7 bases map to TRBD1. V gave up 4 bases and J gave up 2 bases; unmatched junction bases: 3. In germline, CDR1 is SGHRS, CDR2 YFSETQ. This CDR3 contains 14 residues. This CDR3 is CASSPGQGNQPQHF. CDR3 bases: TGCGCCAGCAGCCCCGGACAGGGCAATCAGCCCCAGCATTTT.

V usage is TRBV6-1 and J usage is TRBJ2-7; perhaps TRBD1 as D (6 bases). V gave up 7 bases and J gave up 3 bases, with 10 bases separating them. The CDR3 sequence is 12 residues long. From germline, CDR1 is MNHNS and CDR2 SASEGT. The CDR3 region has the DNA TGTGCCAGCATGGGGGACATCTACGAGCAGTACTTC. Its protein is CASMGDIYEQYF.

The chain recombines TRBV10-3 with TRBJ1-6; D might be TRBD1 (6 bases). The CDR3 loop spans 14 amino acids. With 0 bases removed from V and 7 bases from J, the gap between germline ends came to 7 bases. Per the germline V gene, CDR1 is ENHRY and CDR2 is SYGVKD. The CDR3 DNA sequence: TGTGCCATCAGTGAGTCGAGGGGGAATTCACCCCTCCACTTT. Its protein is CAISESRGNSPLHF.

The chain employs TRBV9 and TRBJ2-3; 14 nucleotides match TRBD2. The CDR3 is 20 amino acids. CDR1 and CDR2 (germline): SGDLS, YYNGEE. With V trimmed by 3 bases and J by 0 bases, 12 bases remained unmatched. The CDR3 sequence: CASSASAGTSGSGSTDTQYF. The CDR3 region has the DNA TGTGCCAGCAGCGCCTCAGCCGGGACTAGCGGGAGTGGAAGCACAGATACGCAGTATTTT.

This chain joins TRBV21-1 and TRBJ1-1. TRBV21-1 is classified as a pseudogene. This CDR3 spans 14 amino acids. The CDR3: CASSKAGGHTEAFF. The CDR3 nucleotides are TGTGCCAGCAGCAAAGCAGGAGGTCACACTGAAGCTTTCTTT.